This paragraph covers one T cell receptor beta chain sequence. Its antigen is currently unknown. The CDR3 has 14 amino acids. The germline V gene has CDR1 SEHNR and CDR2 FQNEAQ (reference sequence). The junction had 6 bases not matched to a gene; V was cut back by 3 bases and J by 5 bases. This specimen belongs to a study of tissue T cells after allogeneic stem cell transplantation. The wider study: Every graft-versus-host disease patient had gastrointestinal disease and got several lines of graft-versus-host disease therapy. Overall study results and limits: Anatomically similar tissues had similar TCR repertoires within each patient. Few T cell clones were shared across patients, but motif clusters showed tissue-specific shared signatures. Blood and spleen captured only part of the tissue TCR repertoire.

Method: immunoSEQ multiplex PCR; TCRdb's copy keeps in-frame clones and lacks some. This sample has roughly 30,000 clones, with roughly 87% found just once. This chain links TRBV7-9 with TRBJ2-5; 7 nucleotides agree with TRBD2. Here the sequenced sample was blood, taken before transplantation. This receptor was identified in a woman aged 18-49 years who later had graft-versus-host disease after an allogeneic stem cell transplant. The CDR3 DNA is TGTGCCAGCAGCTTGAGCGGGGCTGGGGAGACCCAGTACTTC. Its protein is CASSLSGAGETQYF.